A selection of T cell receptor beta chains follows, all from one sample in a study of T cell repertoires in cytomegalovirus infection. TCRdb reanalysed the reads using MiXCR and keeps one entry per CDR3 protein. This table has about 140,000 distinct CDR3 sequences, roughly 6% appearing once. Sequencing was done on a sample of PBMCs. The receptors stem from a human donor in good health (CMV status not recorded). Some clones in this sample may be carry-over from other donors' samples. Both conserved end residues are part of each CDR3. A D gene is named only where the DNA matches it firmly. Only some rows state a clone size, as once, few, many or a class for expanded clones.

J gene: TRBJ1-2; D gene: .; V gene: TRBV7-2; clone size: many; CDR3 DNA: TGTGCCAGCAGCGGCCAGGGGTATGGCTACACCTTC; CDR3 protein: CASSGQGYGYTF
J gene: TRBJ2-7; D gene: .; V gene: TRBV29-1; clone size: few; CDR3 DNA: TGCAGCGGGGGGACTGATCTCAATGAGTACTTC; CDR3 protein: CSGGTDLNEYF
J gene: TRBJ2-1; D gene: .; V gene: TRBV6-6; clone size: many; CDR3 DNA: TGTGCCAGCAGTTACGAAGGGGGCTCCTACAATGAGCAGTTCTTC; CDR3 protein: CASSYEGGSYNEQFF
J gene: TRBJ2-1; D gene: .; V gene: TRBV19; clone size: many; CDR3 DNA: TGTGCCAGTAGTATAGGATTATCCGGCAATGAGCAGTTCTTC; CDR3 protein: CASSIGLSGNEQFF
J gene: TRBJ1-5; D gene: .; V gene: TRBV7-3; clone size: few; CDR3 DNA: TGTGCCAGCAGCGCAACCCCGGGGAGCCAGCCCCAGCATTTT; CDR3 protein: CASSATPGSQPQHF
J gene: TRBJ1-4; D gene: .; V gene: TRBV20-1; clone size: many; CDR3 DNA: TGCAGTGCTAGAGATACCGGGGGTTCGGAAAAACTGTTTTTT; CDR3 protein: CSARDTGGSEKLFF
J gene: TRBJ1-5; D gene: .; V gene: TRBV20-1; clone size: .; CDR3 DNA: TGCAGTGCTAGAGATTGGAGGGCGGGGGGGGCAGCCCGGCCCAGCAATCAGCCCCAGCATTTT; CDR3 protein: CSARDWRAGGAARPSNQPQHF
J gene: TRBJ2-7; D gene: .; V gene: TRBV7-9; clone size: many; CDR3 DNA: TGTGCCAGCAGCTCCGAGGCAGGGCGGGTTCTGGACGAGCAGTACTTC; CDR3 protein: CASSSEAGRVLDEQYF
J gene: TRBJ2-3; D gene: TRBD2; V gene: TRBV2; clone size: few; CDR3 DNA: TGTGCCGGGAAGACACTAGCGGGGGGTGCAGATACGCAGTATTTT; CDR3 protein: CAGKTLAGGADTQYF
J gene: TRBJ1-3; D gene: .; V gene: TRBV7-2; clone size: many; CDR3 DNA: TGTGCCAGCAGCTTAAACGCAGGGGCCTTGAGCTCTGGAAACACCATATATTTT; CDR3 protein: CASSLNAGALSSGNTIYF
J gene: TRBJ1-1; D gene: TRBD1; V gene: TRBV24-1; clone size: .; CDR3 DNA: TGTGCCACCAGACAGACAGGGCAGAACACTGAAGCTTTCTTT; CDR3 protein: CATRQTGQNTEAFF
J gene: TRBJ2-2; D gene: .; V gene: TRBV7-2; clone size: many; CDR3 DNA: TGTGCCAGCAGCTTGAACACCGGGGAGCTGTTTTTT; CDR3 protein: CASSLNTGELFF
J gene: TRBJ2-1; D gene: .; V gene: TRBV10-3; clone size: many; CDR3 DNA: TGTGCCATCAGTGAGAACACCAACAATGAGCAGTTCTTC; CDR3 protein: CAISENTNNEQFF
J gene: TRBJ2-7; D gene: .; V gene: TRBV11-3; clone size: many; CDR3 DNA: TGTGCCAGCAGCCAAAACGGGGGGCGAGCCTACGAGCAGTACTTC; CDR3 protein: CASSQNGGRAYEQYF
J gene: TRBJ2-3; D gene: .; V gene: TRBV7-3; clone size: few; CDR3 DNA: TGTGCCAGCAGCTTAACGGGCTCAAAATTCACAGATACGCAGTATTTT; CDR3 protein: CASSLTGSKFTDTQYF
J gene: TRBJ1-1; D gene: .; V gene: TRBV7-9; clone size: .; CDR3 DNA: TGTGCCAGCAGCTTAGCGACGGGGGGCGGCACTGAAGCTTTCTTT; CDR3 protein: CASSLATGGGTEAFF
J gene: TRBJ1-2; D gene: .; V gene: TRBV7-2; clone size: many; CDR3 DNA: TGTGCCAGCAGCCAAGGAGGGTTCTATGGCTACACCTTC; CDR3 protein: CASSQGGFYGYTF
J gene: TRBJ2-2; D gene: TRBD2; V gene: TRBV7-2; clone size: .; CDR3 DNA: TGTGCCAGCAGCTTAGTCCGGGGACTAGTTGGCGGGGAGCTGTTTTTT; CDR3 protein: CASSLVRGLVGGELFF
J gene: TRBJ2-1; D gene: .; V gene: TRBV30; clone size: .; CDR3 DNA: TGTGCCTGGACCGTTAGCGCGGTTGAGCAGTTCTTC; CDR3 protein: CAWTVSAVEQFF
J gene: TRBJ2-1; D gene: .; V gene: TRBV20-1; clone size: many; CDR3 DNA: TGCAGTGCTAGTAGGGGGGGAGGGGGGAACTACAATGAGCAGTTCTTC; CDR3 protein: CSASRGGGGNYNEQFF
J gene: TRBJ1-1; D gene: .; V gene: TRBV28; clone size: many; CDR3 DNA: TGTGCCAGCAGTCCAGGGTTTAAACGAGAAGCTTTCTTT; CDR3 protein: CASSPGFKREAFF
J gene: TRBJ1-2; D gene: TRBD1; V gene: TRBV28; clone size: .; CDR3 DNA: TGTGCCAGCAGACCGACAGGGGACTATGGCTACACCTTC; CDR3 protein: CASRPTGDYGYTF
J gene: TRBJ2-7; D gene: .; V gene: TRBV7-8; clone size: few; CDR3 DNA: TGTGCCAGCAGCTTAAGCGACGAGCAGTACTTC; CDR3 protein: CASSLSDEQYF
J gene: TRBJ2-7; D gene: .; V gene: TRBV7-2; clone size: many; CDR3 DNA: TGTGCCAGCAGCTTCTTCGATGCCTACGAGCAGTACTTC; CDR3 protein: CASSFFDAYEQYF
J gene: TRBJ2-2; D gene: TRBD1; V gene: TRBV5-1; clone size: few; CDR3 DNA: TGCGCCAGCAGCGGACAGGGGCGAGGCGGGGAGCTGTTTTTT; CDR3 protein: CASSGQGRGGELFF
J gene: TRBJ1-2; D gene: .; V gene: TRBV7-9; clone size: many; CDR3 DNA: TGTGCCAGCAGCTTAGCAGCGGGCCATTTTGGCTACACCTTC; CDR3 protein: CASSLAAGHFGYTF
J gene: TRBJ2-3; D gene: TRBD2; V gene: TRBV7-2; clone size: many; CDR3 DNA: TGTGCCAGCAGCTTTGCGGGGGGGCTGGTAGGAACAGATACGCAGTATTTT; CDR3 protein: CASSFAGGLVGTDTQYF
J gene: TRBJ2-6; D gene: .; V gene: TRBV7-2; clone size: many; CDR3 DNA: TGTGCCAGCAGCTTAGCTGGCAGGGTAGGGGCCAACGTCCTGACTTTC; CDR3 protein: CASSLAGRVGANVLTF
J gene: TRBJ1-2; D gene: .; V gene: TRBV7-2; clone size: many; CDR3 DNA: TGTGCCAGCAGCGACAGAGGCGGCTATGGCTACACCTTC; CDR3 protein: CASSDRGGYGYTF
J gene: TRBJ1-1; D gene: TRBD1; V gene: TRBV6-2/TRBV6-3; clone size: many; CDR3 DNA: TGTGCCAGCAGTTACCTCCCGGAGACAGGGGGCGCGGGCACTGAAGCTTTCTTT; CDR3 protein: CASSYLPETGGAGTEAFF
J gene: TRBJ1-1; D gene: TRBD1; V gene: TRBV12-3/TRBV12-4; clone size: many; CDR3 DNA: TGTGCCAGCAGTAAAACAGGGGGCCGTACTGAAGCTTTCTTT; CDR3 protein: CASSKTGGRTEAFF
J gene: TRBJ1-2; D gene: .; V gene: TRBV29-1; clone size: .; CDR3 DNA: TGCAGCGTTGGGGCAGGGGATGGCTACACCTTC; CDR3 protein: CSVGAGDGYTF
J gene: TRBJ1-1; D gene: .; V gene: TRBV19; clone size: few; CDR3 DNA: TGTGCCAGTAGTATGTGGGCGTCGGGGACTGAAGCTTTCTTT; CDR3 protein: CASSMWASGTEAFF
J gene: TRBJ2-5; D gene: TRBD1; V gene: TRBV7-2; clone size: many; CDR3 DNA: TGTGCCAGCAGCTTAGTACCGGGACAGGGGCCTACCCAGTACTTC; CDR3 protein: CASSLVPGQGPTQYF
J gene: TRBJ2-1; D gene: .; V gene: TRBV23-1; clone size: many; CDR3 DNA: TGCGCCAGCAGATCCGGGTTAGGAGACAATGAGCAGTTCTTC; CDR3 protein: CASRSGLGDNEQFF
J gene: TRBJ2-7; D gene: .; V gene: TRBV12-3/TRBV12-4; clone size: many; CDR3 DNA: TGTGCCAGCAGTCTTACTCAGGGTTCCTACGAGCAGTACTTC; CDR3 protein: CASSLTQGSYEQYF
J gene: TRBJ2-4; D gene: .; V gene: TRBV7-9; clone size: many; CDR3 DNA: TGTGCCAGCAGCCAGGGGGGTTCCAAAAACATTCAGTACTTC; CDR3 protein: CASSQGGSKNIQYF
J gene: TRBJ1-5; D gene: TRBD1; V gene: TRBV20-1; clone size: many; CDR3 DNA: TGCAGTGCCAAACGGGTTACGGGACAGTGGGGCCTGGGGAGCAATCAGCCCCAGCATTTT; CDR3 protein: CSAKRVTGQWGLGSNQPQHF
J gene: TRBJ1-5; D gene: .; V gene: TRBV12-5; clone size: .; CDR3 DNA: TGTGCTAGTGGTTTGGTCCCGGACGGGCCGGGCAATCAGCCCCAGCATTTT; CDR3 protein: CASGLVPDGPGNQPQHF